Presented here are 15 T cell receptor beta chains from one specimen sequenced in a study of cytomegalovirus exposure and HLA in healthy donors. In the PCR, 60 Vbeta and 13 Jbeta primers were used. The data were produced by immunoSEQ multiplex PCR, yet TCRdb's version contains in-frame clones alone and is incomplete. Of under 170,000 clones listed, around 74% are singletons. Sequenced sample: PBMCs. These TCRs come from a man aged 50 or older in good health and CMV-seropositive.

The V call is TRBV6-1, the J call TRBJ1-5, with no clear D. Germline CDR1 and CDR2: MNHNS and SASEGT. The CDR3 runs to 14 residues. V lost 7 bases and J lost 0, with 10 bases in between. This CDR3 reads CASNGVYSNQPQHF. For the CDR3, the DNA is TGTGCCAGCAACGGGGTTTATAGCAATCAGCCCCAGCATTTT.

The chain combines TRBV28 with TRBJ2-1; 13 bases fit TRBD2. The CDR3 is 14 residues long. V lost 5 bases to trimming and J lost 11 bases; unmatched junction nucleotides: 6. Per germline, CDR1 MDHEN and CDR2 SYDVKM. The CDR3 DNA sequence: TGTGCCAGCAGTCCTAGGACTAGCGGGAGAAAGCAGTTCTTC. Its protein product is CASSPRTSGRKQFF.

A remark on this clone: The same CDR3 also results from other DNA sequences found in this sample. The chain has TRBV27 and TRBJ1-1; D is unresolved. Between the trimmed V and J ends, which lost 4 bases and 2 bases, there was a span of 5 bases. CDR3 size: 12 residues. Germline-derived CDR1 and CDR2 are MNHEY and SMNVEV (reference sequence). In nucleotides, the CDR3 is TGTGCCAGCAGTTCGGGAAACACTGAAGCTTTCTTT. This gives the protein CASSSGNTEAFF.

This clone came up once. The junction departs from the called germline gene at one end, perhaps through a read error. The chain combines TRBV6-1 with TRBJ1-1, with 8 bases fitting TRBD1. Germline lookup yields CDR1 MNHNS and CDR2 SASEGT. The CDR3 runs to 15 residues. The CDR3 bases are TGTGCCGGCAGCGACAGGGGAGTAACGAACACTGAAGCTTTCTTT. It codes for CAGSDRGVTNTEAFF.

This sequence joins TRBV6-5 and TRBJ2-5; 8 bases are a match to TRBD1. This CDR3 spans 14 amino acids. Germline V gene data show CDR1 as MNHEY and CDR2 as SVGAGI. V lost 2 bases, J lost 5 bases, and 4 bases stayed unmatched. In DNA form, the CDR3 reads TGTGCCAGCAGTTACCAGGGGGCGAAGGAGACCCAGTACTTC. Protein product: CASSYQGAKETQYF.

The table lists this clone with a few counts. The chain joins TRBV28 to TRBJ2-7, with unresolved D. Germline CDR1 reads MDHEN; CDR2 reads SYDVKM. The CDR3 runs to 13 residues. V was trimmed by 3 bases and J by 2 bases, leaving 8 bases between them. DNA of the CDR3: TGTGCCAGCAGTTTGGCCCTCACCTACGAGCAGTACTTC. Translating it yields CASSLALTYEQYF.

The V call is TRBV27, the J call TRBJ2-5; 8 bases are shared with TRBD1. The J call may be incorrect, as the DNA end agrees better with TRBJ2-7. The CDR3 is 19 residues long. CDR1 and CDR2 from the germline V gene are MNHEY and SMNVEV (reference sequence). CDR3 DNA sequence: TGTGCCAGCAGTTCGACAGGGGTCGTGTGGCGGGGCTCTTCCTACGAGCAGTACTTC. Translation gives CASSSTGVVWRGSSYEQYF.

The V and J genes are TRBV10-3 and TRBJ1-5; D gene uncertain. V lost 3 bases and J lost 9, with 12 bases in between. The germline CDR1 and CDR2 sequences are ENHRY and SYGVKD. This CDR3 region has 13 residues. CDR3 in amino acids: CAISDEEIGPQHF. The CDR3 coding sequence is TGTGCCATCAGTGACGAGGAAATAGGGCCCCAGCATTTT.

The chain recombines TRBV6-6 with TRBJ2-2; D remains unclear. The germline V and J ends were trimmed by 0 bases and 3 bases, with 11 bases remaining between them. Germline values: CDR1 MNHNY, CDR2 SVGAGI (reference sequence). This CDR3 contains 16 residues. CDR3 loop: CASSYSHSRYTGELFF. The CDR3 region has the DNA TGTGCCAGCAGTTACTCTCACAGTAGATACACCGGGGAGCTGTTTTTT.

The rearrangement links TRBV7-9 to TRBJ2-1, with 8 bases fitting TRBD2. CDR1 is SEHNR and CDR2 is FQNEAQ in the germline V gene (reference sequence). J lost 7 bases, V lost 1 base, and 3 bases had no gene match. The CDR3 has 14 amino acids. The CDR3 region is CASSLVSGGNEQFF. The CDR3 DNA follows: TGTGCCAGCAGCTTAGTGTCGGGGGGGAATGAGCAGTTCTTC.

The chain has TRBV5-1 and TRBJ2-7; D is possibly TRBD1 (5 bases). CDR1 is SGHRS, CDR2 YFSETQ, per germline. The CDR3 sequence is 13 residues long. V dropped 1 base and J dropped 9 bases, with 14 bases sitting between them. The CDR3 sequence is CASSLWGTGVQYF. Here the CDR3 DNA reads TGCGCCAGCAGCTTGTGGGGAACAGGTGTGCAGTACTTC.

The rearrangement uses TRBV5-1 and TRBJ1-1, with TRBD1 identical over 8 bases. Germline V gives CDR1 SGHRS, CDR2 YFSETQ. V was clipped by 5 bases and J by 4 bases; unmatched bases: 13. This CDR3 spans 16 amino acids. The CDR3 nucleotides read TGCGCCAGCAGTACCTCCCAGGGGGCTGTGAGCACTGAAGCTTTCTTT. Its translation is CASSTSQGAVSTEAFF.

The chain links TRBV4-1 to TRBJ2-1; D is ambiguous. V was pared by 0 bases and J by 7 bases, with 16 bases between. Germline CDR1 and CDR2: MGHRA and YSYEKL. The CDR3 extends over 16 amino acids. The chain's CDR3 is CASSQDERRLLNEQFF. In DNA, the CDR3 is TGCGCCAGCAGCCAAGATGAAAGGAGACTTTTGAATGAGCAGTTCTTC.

V gene TRBV6-4 combines with J gene TRBJ1-5, with a weak D call TRBD1 (6 bases). This CDR3 has 17 amino acids. Germline CDR1 reads MRHNA; CDR2 reads SNTAGT. V lost 3 bases to trimming and J lost 6 bases, with 21 bases between them. The CDR3 loop reads CASSEPDRLRSGQPQHF. For the CDR3, the DNA is TGTGCCAGCAGTGAACCAGACAGGTTGCGAAGCGGTCAGCCCCAGCATTTT.

The gene calls are TRBV21-1 and TRBJ1-1; the table's D call TRBD1 went unverified against the DNA. TRBV21-1 is a pseudogene. This CDR3 contains 17 residues. CDR3 in amino acids: CASSPMDRAWGNTEAFF. The DNA of the CDR3 is TGTGCCAGCAGCCCAATGGACAGGGCTTGGGGGAACACTGAAGCTTTCTTT.